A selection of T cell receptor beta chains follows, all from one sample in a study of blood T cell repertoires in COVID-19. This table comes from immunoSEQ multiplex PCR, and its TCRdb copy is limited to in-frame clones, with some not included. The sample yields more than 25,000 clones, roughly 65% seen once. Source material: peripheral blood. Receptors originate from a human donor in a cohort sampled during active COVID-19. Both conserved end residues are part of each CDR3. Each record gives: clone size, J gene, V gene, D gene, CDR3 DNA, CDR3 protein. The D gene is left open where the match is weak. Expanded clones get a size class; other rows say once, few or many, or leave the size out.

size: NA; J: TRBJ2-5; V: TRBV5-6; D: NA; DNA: TGTGCCAGCAGACTAACAGGGCCAGAAGAGACCCAGTACTTC; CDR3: CASRLTGPEETQYF
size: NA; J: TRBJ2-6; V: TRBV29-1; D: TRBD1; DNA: TGCAGCGTCCAGACAGGGATCTCTGGGGCCAACGTCCTGACTTTC; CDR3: CSVQTGISGANVLTF
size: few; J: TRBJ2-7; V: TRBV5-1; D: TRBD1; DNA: TGCGCCAGCAGCCCGGACGGACAGGGATACTACGAGCAGTACTTC; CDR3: CASSPDGQGYYEQYF
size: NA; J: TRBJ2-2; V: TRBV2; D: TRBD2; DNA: TGTGCCAGCAGTGTGACTAGCGGGAGCGGCGGGGAGCTGTTTTTT; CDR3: CASSVTSGSGGELFF
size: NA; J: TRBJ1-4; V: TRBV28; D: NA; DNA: TGTGCCAGCAGTTTATCCGGCAGGGTGTCTGAAAAACTGTTTTTT; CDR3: CASSLSGRVSEKLFF
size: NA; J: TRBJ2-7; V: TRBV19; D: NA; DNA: TGTGCCAGTAGTATACTTAGTGATAATAGCGGAGGCTCCTACGAGCAGTACTTC; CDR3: CASSILSDNSGGSYEQYF
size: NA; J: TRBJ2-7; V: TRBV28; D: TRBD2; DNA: TGTGCCAGCAGTCGCAAGCGGGGTAGCGGAGACGAGCAGTACTTC; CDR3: CASSRKRGSGDEQYF
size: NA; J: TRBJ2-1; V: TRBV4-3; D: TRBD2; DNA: TGCGCCAGCAGCCATGGGACTAGCGGGAGTATGTATGAGCAGTTCTTC; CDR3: CASSHGTSGSMYEQFF
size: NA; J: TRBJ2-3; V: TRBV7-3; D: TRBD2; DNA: TGTGCCAGCAGCTTAAGTAGCGGGGCTACCACAGATACGCAGTATTTT; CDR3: CASSLSSGATTDTQYF
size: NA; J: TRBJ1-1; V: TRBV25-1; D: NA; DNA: TGTGCCAGCAGTGAAACGGGTCTGAACACTGAAGCTTTCTTT; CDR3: CASSETGLNTEAFF
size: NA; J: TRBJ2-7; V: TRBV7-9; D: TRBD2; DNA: TGTGCCACCGCCCCCTCTCCGGGGGGCTACGAGCAGTACTTC; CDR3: CATAPSPGGYEQYF
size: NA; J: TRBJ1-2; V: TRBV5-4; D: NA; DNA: TGTGCCAGCAGCTTGGATGCTAAGAACTATGGCTACACCTTC; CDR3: CASSLDAKNYGYTF
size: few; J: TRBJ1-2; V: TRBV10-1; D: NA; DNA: TGCGCCAGCAGTGAGTCCCCAGGGGTTGACTATGGCTACACCTTC; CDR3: CASSESPGVDYGYTF
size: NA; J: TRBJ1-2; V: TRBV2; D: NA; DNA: TGTGCCAGTAGGACAAGCTTAAACTATGGCTACACCTTC; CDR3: CASRTSLNYGYTF
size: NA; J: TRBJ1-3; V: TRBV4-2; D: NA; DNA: TGTGCCAGCAGCCAAGTGGGAGCTGGAAACACCATATATTTT; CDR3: CASSQVGAGNTIYF
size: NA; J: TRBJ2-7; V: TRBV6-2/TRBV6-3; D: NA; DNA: TGTGCCAGCAGTTACGTGCTAGAGGTCTCCGAGCAGTACTTC; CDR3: CASSYVLEVSEQYF
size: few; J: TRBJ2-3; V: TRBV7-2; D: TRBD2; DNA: TGTGCCAGCAGCTTGAGGATAGCGGGGCCAGATACGCAGTATTTT; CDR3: CASSLRIAGPDTQYF
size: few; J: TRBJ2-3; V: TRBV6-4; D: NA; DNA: TGTGCCAGCAGTGGGGCTAGCACAGATACGCAGTATTTT; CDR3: CASSGASTDTQYF